This T cell receptor beta chain is from a study of blood T cell repertoires in COVID-19. Clones were sequenced by immunoSEQ multiplex PCR, and TCRdb holds only the in-frame ones, with some missing. The repertoire consists of about 300,000 clones, with around 85% occurring once and the leading ten covering about 1.5%. The V gene end was trimmed by 5 bases and the J gene end by 3 bases; junction bases not matched to a gene: 6. CDR1 SGHRS and CDR2 YFSETQ come from the germline V gene. This CDR3 has 14 residues. Sequencing used peripheral blood. The rearrangement joins TRBV5-1 to TRBJ2-3, with 7 bases that match TRBD1. The receptor was isolated from a human donor with COVID-19, enrolled during active disease. The donor label of this sample is uncertain. CDR3 DNA sequence: TGCGCCAGCAGACCAACGACAGGGACAGATACGCAGTATTTT. Amino acids: CASRPTTGTDTQYF. Full variable domain (outside the CDR3, taken from reference TRBV5-1 and TRBJ2-3): KAGVTQTPRYLIKTRGQQVTLSCSPISGHRSVSWYQQTPGQGLQFLFEYFSETQRNKGNFPGRFSGRQFSNSRSEMNVSTLELGDSALYLCASRPTTGTDTQYFGPGTRLTVL.